This TCR beta chain originates from a study of cytomegalovirus exposure and HLA in healthy donors. In its sample, this clone was seen once. The PCR used 60 Vbeta and 13 Jbeta primers. Sequencing was performed with immunoSEQ multiplex PCR; in TCRdb, only in-frame clones are kept and a portion is missing. The sample contains approximately 140,000 clones, roughly 80% of which appear only once. V was cut by 5 bases and J by 4 bases, with 21 bases left in between. The CDR3 totals 17 residues. Germline loops: CDR1 SNHLY, CDR2 FYNNEI. The TCR comes from a female donor in good health and CMV-seronegative. The chain carries TRBV2 and TRBJ1-5; D not certain. Source material: PBMCs. The CDR3 nucleotides are TGTGCCAGCAGTCCGACCGGCAGGAACGGCAGGAATCAGCCCCAGCATTTT. Its translation is CASSPTGRNGRNQPQHF.